This T cell receptor (beta chain) appears in the sequencing data of a study of human T cells and chemical hapten exposure. Background on the study: Variation in per-sample TCR yields came mainly from small pooled library volume differences.

Single cDNA molecules in the library carried unique molecular identifiers attached during preparation. Per the study methods: Sample TCR totals centred on a median of around 95,000, ranging roughly 20,000 to 750,000. TCRdb independently ran MiXCR on the 5' RACE reads; one entry per CDR3 protein. TCRdb assigned the V and J calls; the authors' analysis was not used. Here the sample spans 130,000 or so distinct CDR3 sequences, 4.1% being singletons. CDR1 and CDR2 from the germline V gene are DFQATT and SNEGSKA (reference sequence). The CDR3 runs 11 residues. With V trimmed by 4 bases and J by 8 bases, 2 bases remained unmatched. It was unfractionated whole blood from which total RNA was extracted. This clonotype was seen at least ten times. Its antigen is still unknown. Whole-study results and caveats: DPC sensitization produced no change in TCRs with frequency above 1 in 1000.

The V call is TRBV20-1, the J call TRBJ2-1, with TRBD2 matching 7 bases. The clonotype comes from a female donor in good health. CDR3 in DNA: TGCAGTGCTATGGGGGGGGATGAGCAGTTCTTC. Residues: CSAMGGDEQFF.